These T cell receptor beta chains were read from a single sample in a study of CD8 T cells in Susac syndrome. TCRdb independently ran MiXCR on the immunoSEQ multiplex PCR reads; one entry per CDR3 protein. The data hold some 400,000 distinct CDR3 sequences, with approximately 89% observed a single time. The source material was CD8+ T cells from PBMCs. Receptors originate from a human donor with multiple sclerosis. Both conserved end residues are part of each CDR3. Fields, in order: J gene, clone size, D gene, CDR3 length, V gene, CDR3 DNA, CDR3 protein. D genes are given only for firm matches. Expanded clones are given a class, and other clones once, few, many or no size at all.

J gene: TRBJ2-6; clone size: once; D gene: -; CDR3 length: 21; V gene: TRBV21-1; CDR3 DNA: TGTGCCAGCGATCGCAAAAAAACTCCGGGACAGGGAAACTCTGGGGCCAACGTCCTGACTTTC; CDR3 protein: CASDRKKTPGQGNSGANVLTF
J gene: TRBJ2-1; clone size: few; D gene: TRBD1; CDR3 length: 13; V gene: TRBV27; CDR3 DNA: TGTGCCAGCACCCCAGGGGGAAACAATGAGCAGTTCTTC; CDR3 protein: CASTPGGNNEQFF
J gene: TRBJ2-3; clone size: -; D gene: -; CDR3 length: 14; V gene: TRBV12-3/TRBV12-4; CDR3 DNA: TGTGCCAGCAGTTTGTCGGTAGCGGAGGATACGCAGTATTTT; CDR3 protein: CASSLSVAEDTQYF
J gene: TRBJ2-1; clone size: -; D gene: TRBD2; CDR3 length: 15; V gene: TRBV11-2; CDR3 DNA: TGTGCCAGCAGCTTAGTAGCGGGAGGATCCCATGAGCAGTTCTTC; CDR3 protein: CASSLVAGGSHEQFF
J gene: TRBJ2-3; clone size: -; D gene: -; CDR3 length: 14; V gene: TRBV27; CDR3 DNA: TGTGCCAGCAGTTTAATTTGGGGGGCGGATACGCAGTATTTT; CDR3 protein: CASSLIWGADTQYF
J gene: TRBJ1-1; clone size: -; D gene: -; CDR3 length: 13; V gene: TRBV27; CDR3 DNA: TGTGCCAGCAGTCCCCAACAGATAACTGAAGCTTTCTTT; CDR3 protein: CASSPQQITEAFF
J gene: TRBJ2-5; clone size: -; D gene: -; CDR3 length: 14; V gene: TRBV5-6; CDR3 DNA: TGTGCCAGCAGCTTGATACAGGACCAAGAGACCCAGTACTTC; CDR3 protein: CASSLIQDQETQYF
J gene: TRBJ1-2; clone size: few; D gene: -; CDR3 length: 11; V gene: TRBV6-5; CDR3 DNA: TGTGCCAGCAGTTACTCTCGGGGCTACACCTTC; CDR3 protein: CASSYSRGYTF
J gene: TRBJ2-7; clone size: -; D gene: -; CDR3 length: 14; V gene: TRBV5-5; CDR3 DNA: TGTGCCAGCAGCGACCCCCTTCGGGCTCCCGAGCAGTACTTC; CDR3 protein: CASSDPLRAPEQYF
J gene: TRBJ1-1; clone size: -; D gene: -; CDR3 length: 15; V gene: TRBV19; CDR3 DNA: TGTGCCAGTAGTACACTCAGGACCCTCTCCACTGAAGCTTTCTTT; CDR3 protein: CASSTLRTLSTEAFF
J gene: TRBJ2-3; clone size: -; D gene: TRBD1; CDR3 length: 16; V gene: TRBV5-1; CDR3 DNA: TGCGCCAGCAGGAATTTCCGGGACAGGGGGACAGATACGCAGTATTTT; CDR3 protein: CASRNFRDRGTDTQYF
J gene: TRBJ2-3; clone size: -; D gene: TRBD2; CDR3 length: 15; V gene: TRBV30; CDR3 DNA: TGTGCCTGGAGTGTTGGCGGGGGGCGGAGAGATACGCAGTATTTT; CDR3 protein: CAWSVGGGRRDTQYF
J gene: TRBJ2-2; clone size: -; D gene: TRBD2; CDR3 length: 12; V gene: TRBV19; CDR3 DNA: TGTGCCGTACTAGCGGGGGCCGGGGAGCTGTTTTTT; CDR3 protein: CAVLAGAGELFF
J gene: TRBJ1-2; clone size: -; D gene: -; CDR3 length: 15; V gene: TRBV5-4; CDR3 DNA: TGTGCCAGCAGCCCGGAGGTATCTCTTTGGGATGGCTACACCTTC; CDR3 protein: CASSPEVSLWDGYTF
J gene: TRBJ1-2; clone size: -; D gene: TRBD1; CDR3 length: 14; V gene: TRBV6-1; CDR3 DNA: TGTGCCAGCAGGGACAGGGGGCTGTCTGATGGCTACACCTTC; CDR3 protein: CASRDRGLSDGYTF
J gene: TRBJ2-1; clone size: -; D gene: TRBD2; CDR3 length: 14; V gene: TRBV28; CDR3 DNA: TGTGCCAGCAGACCAGCGGGAGTTAACAATGAGCAGTTCTTC; CDR3 protein: CASRPAGVNNEQFF
J gene: TRBJ2-5; clone size: -; D gene: -; CDR3 length: 15; V gene: TRBV20-1; CDR3 DNA: TGCAGTGCTAGAGATCAAGAGGACCAGGCTGAGACCCAGTACTTC; CDR3 protein: CSARDQEDQAETQYF
J gene: TRBJ1-1; clone size: -; D gene: -; CDR3 length: 13; V gene: TRBV27; CDR3 DNA: TGTGCCAGCAGACTAGGGGGGGACACTGAAGCTTTCTTT; CDR3 protein: CASRLGGDTEAFF
J gene: TRBJ1-2; clone size: -; D gene: -; CDR3 length: 13; V gene: TRBV30; CDR3 DNA: TGTGCCTGGAGTGTAGCCCTTAACTATGGCTACACCTTC; CDR3 protein: CAWSVALNYGYTF
J gene: TRBJ1-1; clone size: -; D gene: -; CDR3 length: 12; V gene: TRBV30; CDR3 DNA: TGTGCCTGGAGTTTGGCCGGGACAGAAGCTTTCTTT; CDR3 protein: CAWSLAGTEAFF
J gene: TRBJ2-1; clone size: once; D gene: -; CDR3 length: 18; V gene: TRBV10-3; CDR3 DNA: TGTGCCATCAGTGAGTCATCTTTCTCCTTACTAGCTATTGATGAGCAGTTCTTC; CDR3 protein: CAISESSFSLLAIDEQFF
J gene: TRBJ1-5; clone size: once; D gene: TRBD1; CDR3 length: 18; V gene: TRBV28; CDR3 DNA: TGTGCCAGCAGTTCTGAGACAGGGGCGGCCTATAGCAATCAGCCCCAGCATTTT; CDR3 protein: CASSSETGAAYSNQPQHF
J gene: TRBJ1-5; clone size: -; D gene: -; CDR3 length: 14; V gene: TRBV27; CDR3 DNA: TGTGCCAGCAGTTTCCCGGGGGCGGATCAGCCCCAGCATTTT; CDR3 protein: CASSFPGADQPQHF
J gene: TRBJ1-2; clone size: -; D gene: TRBD1; CDR3 length: 15; V gene: TRBV4-1; CDR3 DNA: TGCGCCAGCAGCCAAGATTTAGGGCAGGGGGATGGCTACACCTTC; CDR3 protein: CASSQDLGQGDGYTF
J gene: TRBJ1-6; clone size: -; D gene: -; CDR3 length: 12; V gene: TRBV30; CDR3 DNA: TGTGCCTGGAACGACAGGAATTCACCCCTCCACTTT; CDR3 protein: CAWNDRNSPLHF
J gene: TRBJ2-3; clone size: few; D gene: -; CDR3 length: 16; V gene: TRBV4-2; CDR3 DNA: TGTGCCAGCAGCCTGTTTGGAGGAGCCAATGGAGATACGCAGTATTTT; CDR3 protein: CASSLFGGANGDTQYF
J gene: TRBJ2-7; clone size: few; D gene: -; CDR3 length: 15; V gene: TRBV15; CDR3 DNA: TGTGCCACCAGCAGAGGTCCGGTGAGCTCCTACGAGCAGTACTTC; CDR3 protein: CATSRGPVSSYEQYF
J gene: TRBJ2-7; clone size: -; D gene: TRBD1; CDR3 length: 15; V gene: TRBV6-1; CDR3 DNA: TGTGCCAGCAGTGAAGGGGACAGTTACTCCTACGAGCAGTACTTC; CDR3 protein: CASSEGDSYSYEQYF
J gene: TRBJ2-1; clone size: -; D gene: TRBD1; CDR3 length: 17; V gene: TRBV11-2; CDR3 DNA: TGTGCCAGCAGCTTAGCAAGGGGGACAGGGGGCTACAATGAGCAGTTCTTC; CDR3 protein: CASSLARGTGGYNEQFF
J gene: TRBJ2-1; clone size: -; D gene: TRBD2; CDR3 length: 14; V gene: TRBV5-1; CDR3 DNA: TGCGCCAGCAGTTCCGGGGGGGCCGTCAATGAGCAGTTCTTC; CDR3 protein: CASSSGGAVNEQFF
J gene: TRBJ2-1; clone size: -; D gene: -; CDR3 length: 17; V gene: TRBV12-5; CDR3 DNA: TGTGCTAGTGGTTTCCAACATGACGGCAACTCCTACAATGAGCAGTTCTTC; CDR3 protein: CASGFQHDGNSYNEQFF
J gene: TRBJ2-5; clone size: -; D gene: TRBD2; CDR3 length: 17; V gene: TRBV7-6; CDR3 DNA: TGTGCCAGCAGCGCTTTCGCGGGACTAGCGGGAGAAGAGACCCAGTACTTC; CDR3 protein: CASSAFAGLAGEETQYF
J gene: TRBJ2-1; clone size: -; D gene: -; CDR3 length: 15; V gene: TRBV19; CDR3 DNA: TGTGCCAGTAGTTCCCTAGCGAACTCCTACAATGAGCAGTTCTTC; CDR3 protein: CASSSLANSYNEQFF
J gene: TRBJ2-7; clone size: -; D gene: TRBD1; CDR3 length: 16; V gene: TRBV4-2; CDR3 DNA: TGTGCCAGCAGCCAGGAAACCGGGACAGGTACCTACGAGCAGTACTTC; CDR3 protein: CASSQETGTGTYEQYF
J gene: TRBJ2-7; clone size: -; D gene: -; CDR3 length: 11; V gene: TRBV27; CDR3 DNA: TGTGCCAGCGGGGACGGCCACGAGCAGTACTTC; CDR3 protein: CASGDGHEQYF
J gene: TRBJ2-7; clone size: -; D gene: -; CDR3 length: 13; V gene: TRBV27; CDR3 DNA: TGTGCCAGCAGTTTGTCTAGTAACTACGAGCAGTACTTC; CDR3 protein: CASSLSSNYEQYF
J gene: TRBJ1-1; clone size: -; D gene: -; CDR3 length: 17; V gene: TRBV6-5; CDR3 DNA: TGTGCCAGCAGATACAACCTCGCACAGGATAAGGGCGCTGAAGCTTTCTTT; CDR3 protein: CASRYNLAQDKGAEAFF
J gene: TRBJ1-2; clone size: -; D gene: -; CDR3 length: 10; V gene: TRBV2; CDR3 DNA: TGTGCCAGCAGGGACCATGGCTACACCTTC; CDR3 protein: CASRDHGYTF
J gene: TRBJ1-2; clone size: once; D gene: -; CDR3 length: 11; V gene: TRBV20-1; CDR3 DNA: TGCAGTGCTAGTGAAGGTTTAGGCTACACCTTC; CDR3 protein: CSASEGLGYTF
J gene: TRBJ2-7; clone size: -; D gene: -; CDR3 length: 14; V gene: TRBV7-9; CDR3 DNA: TGTGCCAGCAGCTTGTCTAGCAGACACTACGAGCAGTACTTC; CDR3 protein: CASSLSSRHYEQYF
J gene: TRBJ2-5; clone size: -; D gene: -; CDR3 length: 14; V gene: TRBV2; CDR3 DNA: TGTGCCAGCCCTCGGATGGGGGCTGGTGAGACCCAGTACTTC; CDR3 protein: CASPRMGAGETQYF
J gene: TRBJ2-1; clone size: -; D gene: -; CDR3 length: 13; V gene: TRBV20-1; CDR3 DNA: TGCAGTGCTAGAGCCTGGACTTACAATGAGCAGTTCTTC; CDR3 protein: CSARAWTYNEQFF
J gene: TRBJ2-7; clone size: -; D gene: -; CDR3 length: 13; V gene: TRBV29-1; CDR3 DNA: TGCAGCGTTGAAACCCCTTGGTCCTACGAGCAGTACTTC; CDR3 protein: CSVETPWSYEQYF
J gene: TRBJ1-2; clone size: once; D gene: -; CDR3 length: 15; V gene: TRBV7-2; CDR3 DNA: TGTGCCAGCAGCTTAGCGTTTATCGAGATTGTGGGCTACACCTTC; CDR3 protein: CASSLAFIEIVGYTF
J gene: TRBJ2-7; clone size: -; D gene: -; CDR3 length: 15; V gene: TRBV10-3; CDR3 DNA: TGTGCCATCAGTTCAGAAAGGGTCCCCCTCTACGAGCAGTACTTC; CDR3 protein: CAISSERVPLYEQYF
J gene: TRBJ2-3; clone size: -; D gene: -; CDR3 length: 14; V gene: TRBV27; CDR3 DNA: TGTGCCAGCAGTGTGCTTGGCAGCACAGATACGCAGTATTTT; CDR3 protein: CASSVLGSTDTQYF
J gene: TRBJ2-7; clone size: -; D gene: -; CDR3 length: 12; V gene: TRBV29-1; CDR3 DNA: TGCAGCGTTCTAGGGCTGCTTCTCGAGCAGTACTTC; CDR3 protein: CSVLGLLLEQYF
J gene: TRBJ2-7; clone size: once; D gene: TRBD2; CDR3 length: 16; V gene: TRBV5-4; CDR3 DNA: TGTGCCAGCAGCTTCGCGAGCGGGGCCGGCTCCTACGAGCAGTACTTC; CDR3 protein: CASSFASGAGSYEQYF
J gene: TRBJ2-7; clone size: -; D gene: -; CDR3 length: 11; V gene: TRBV7-9; CDR3 DNA: TGTGCCAGCAGCTTGACCGTCGAGCAGTACTTC; CDR3 protein: CASSLTVEQYF